The 12 T cell receptor beta chains in this list originate from one sample, sequenced in a study of PD-L1 blockade in urothelial cancer (dated by TCRdb to 2016 to 2017). Library generation was performed with the immunoSEQ multiplex PCR assay. TCRdb mirrors the immuneACCESS table, restricted to in-frame sequences. Some clones are absent from its copies; in checked studies, under half trace to an unresolved V gene, and the reason for the others is unknown. Recorded for this sample are 35,000 to 55,000 clones; 81% of them occurred a single time. 2.7% of the sample comes from the top ten. This specimen consisted of PBMCs, obtained around atezolizumab (anti-PD-L1) treatment. Source of these receptors: a man aged 70-80 years with urothelial cancer.

The V gene is TRBV5-1, the J gene TRBJ2-6; D might be TRBD2 (7 bases). Germline CDR1 reads SGHRS; CDR2 reads YFSETQ. CDR3 length equals 17 residues. V gave up 3 bases and J gave up 0 bases, with 13 bases separating them. CDR3 coding DNA: TGCGCCAGCAGCTCGGGGGGCGACACCTCTGGGGCCAACGTCCTGACTTTC. This gives the protein CASSSGGDTSGANVLTF.

The genes are TRBV4-1 and TRBJ1-4; D possibly corresponds to TRBD1 (6 bases). V shed 0 bases and J shed 10 bases, with 15 bases lying between them. Per the germline V gene, CDR1 is MGHRA and CDR2 is YSYEKL. CDR3 length equals 15 residues. CDR3 in amino acids: CASSQDSGVGAKLFF. CDR3 DNA sequence: TGCGCCAGCAGCCAAGATTCAGGGGTGGGGGCAAAACTGTTTTTT.

The rearrangement joins TRBV27 to TRBJ1-3; TRBD1 matches 7 bases. The CDR3 sequence is 14 residues long. V shed 6 bases and J 4 bases; nucleotides not matched to a gene: 6. The germline gives CDR1 MNHEY, CDR2 SMNVEV (reference sequence). Here the CDR3 reads CASSERGQGNTIYF. DNA of the CDR3: TGTGCCAGCAGCGAAAGGGGACAGGGAAACACCATATATTTT.

This rearrangement joins TRBV5-8 to TRBJ1-3; D is unclear. Germline assignment: CDR1 SGHTS and CDR2 YDEGEE. CDR3 size: 14 residues. Trimming took 2 bases from V and 9 from J, leaving 15 bases between them. The CDR3 coding sequence is TGTGCCAGCAGCTTCTATAGAGAAGGAGGCACCATATATTTT. Translated, it gives CASSFYREGGTIYF.

This clone was detected a few times. The rearrangement joins TRBV6-1 to TRBJ2-4, with D perhaps matching TRBD1 (5 bases). The CDR3 length is 14 residues. Germline V gives CDR1 MNHNS, CDR2 SASEGT. Between the trimmed V and J ends, which lost 6 bases and 6 bases, there was a span of 15 bases. Written as DNA, the CDR3 is TGTGCCAGCAGACAGGCTTCGGGCGGAAACATTCAGTACTTC. This translates into CASRQASGGNIQYF.

The gene calls are TRBV7-9 and TRBJ1-3; D not certain. The germline gives CDR1 SEHNR, CDR2 FQNEAQ (reference sequence). Trimming shortened V by 6 bases and J by 0 bases, and 9 bases separated the two germline ends. The length of the CDR3 is 14 residues. The CDR3 DNA follows: TGTGCCAGCAGTCAGACTGACTCTGGAAACACCATATATTTT. The encoded protein is CASSQTDSGNTIYF.

This chain links TRBV2 with TRBJ2-7, with D unclear. The CDR3 contains 13 residues. Germline V CDR1 and CDR2: SNHLY, FYNNEI. With 4 bases removed from V and 2 bases from J, the gap between germline ends came to 9 bases. The chain's CDR3 is CASSAPSPYEQYF. CDR3 DNA sequence: TGTGCCAGCAGTGCCCCTAGTCCCTACGAGCAGTACTTC.

The V and J genes are TRBV6-6 and TRBJ1-2; a possible D gene is TRBD1 (6 bases). CDR3 size: 13 residues. Per the germline V gene, CDR1 is MNHNY and CDR2 is SVGAGI (reference sequence). Trimming stripped 2 bases from V and 8 bases from J, with 12 bases between. CDR3 sequence (DNA): TGTGCCAGCAGTTACAGAGACAGGTCCGGCTACACCTTC. Protein product: CASSYRDRSGYTF.

J is TRBJ2-1 and V is TRBV9; possible D gene TRBD1, 6 bases. Per germline, CDR1 SGDLS and CDR2 YYNGEE. Between the trimmed V and J ends, which lost 1 base and 2 bases, there was a span of 10 bases. This CDR3 is built from 15 residues. The CDR3 sequence: CASSVMGDTYNEQFF. Here the CDR3 DNA reads TGTGCCAGCAGCGTAATGGGGGACACCTACAATGAGCAGTTCTTC.

This sequence joins TRBV16 and TRBJ1-5; 8 nucleotides line up with TRBD1. Germline values: CDR1 KGHSY, CDR2 FQNENV. This CDR3 has 15 residues. The J segment lost 3 bases and the V segment lost 3 bases, leaving 4 bases of the junction unmatched. The CDR3 loop is CASSQLTGDNQPQHF. CDR3 coding DNA: TGTGCCAGCAGCCAGTTGACAGGGGACAATCAGCCCCAGCATTTT. Looking up the rest from reference TRBV16 and TRBJ1-5 gives the full variable domain: GEEVAQTPKHLVRGEGQKAKLYCAPIKGHSYVFWYQQVLKNEFKFLISFQNENVFDETGMPKERFSAKCLPNSPCSLEIQATKLEDSAVYFCASSQLTGDNQPQHFGDGTRLSIL.

This clone was seen a few times. V and J are TRBV15 and TRBJ1-2; 7 nucleotides agree with TRBD1. CDR3 length: 13 residues. The germline V gene encodes CDR1 LNHNV and CDR2 YYDKDF (reference sequence). V gave up 4 bases and J gave up 3 bases; unmatched junction bases: 2. The CDR3 nucleotides are TGTGCCACCAGCATCGACAGGGACTATGGCTACACCTTC. This sequence encodes CATSIDRDYGYTF.

The chain's CDR3 is CASSLNGGLGTEAFF. The CDR3 DNA is TGTGCCAGCAGCTTAAACGGGGGGCTGGGCACTGAAGCTTTCTTT. The chain uses TRBV7-3 and TRBJ1-1; possible D gene TRBD1, 6 bases. The V end lost 1 base, the J end lost 4 bases, and 13 bases lay between the germline ends. This CDR3 contains 15 residues. CDR1 and CDR2 (germline): SGHTA, FQGTGA.